This T cell receptor beta chain is from a study of CD8 T cells in ankylosing spondylitis. Study-wide points: Apparently characteristic of ankylosing spondylitis blood was a TCR beta motif (eight highly homologous variants). Researchers report that disease-linked clones proved CD8+ and relatively rare in peripheral blood. Disease-linked clones were reportedly significantly enriched in matched ankylosing spondylitis synovial fluid.

The TCR beta libraries were generated through quantitative 5'-RACE incorporating molecular barcodes. TCRdb re-analysed the 5' RACE reads in MiXCR, keeping a single row per CDR3 protein. The table lists a few hundred thousand distinct CDR3 sequences, 15% to 20% of them singletons. Unmatched junction bases numbered 5, after V lost 4 bases and J lost 14 bases. CDR3 length: 11 residues. The germline V gene encodes CDR1 LGHDT and CDR2 YNNKEL (reference sequence). This clonotype was recorded at least ten times. Antigen specificity is unknown. The rearrangement links TRBV3-1 to TRBJ2-4; TRBD1 matches at 7 bases. The sequenced sample consisted of blood, either unsorted or a sorted T cell fraction (not recorded which). The source of this sequence is a male donor with ankylosing spondylitis. DNA of the CDR3: TGTGCCAGCAGCCGAGGACAGGCCGAGTACTTC. This codes for CASSRGQAEYF.